The clone carrying this TCR beta chain was seen more than once but under ten times. Its matching antigen is unknown. The germline gives CDR1 SSHAT, CDR2 FNYEAQ (reference sequence). Germline trimming cut 5 bases from V and 5 bases from J; bases unmatched to any gene: 8. This CDR3 comprises 15 residues. This specimen comes from a study of TIL therapy for anti-PD-1-resistant metastatic lung cancer. Study background: Most patients had lung adenocarcinoma. Median tumor mutation burden was roughly 1.4 mutations per megabase. Broader study findings: Patients were highly selected, enriched for treatment-naive, never-smoker and oncogene-addicted cases.

Time point meaning: pre-treatment sample, taken before nivolumab and TIL therapy. This was the immunoSEQ v3 assay. The data were produced by immunoSEQ multiplex PCR, yet TCRdb's version contains in-frame clones alone and is incomplete. The sample gives roughly 20,000 clones, under 90% of which show up once; 2% to 2.5% is in the top ten. The source is a person aged 25-80 years with non-small cell lung cancer. The specimen was blood, collected at baseline. The V call is TRBV7-7, the J call TRBJ2-2; the match to TRBD2 covers 7 bases. CDR3 protein: CASSPLGRDTGELFF. In DNA form, the CDR3 reads TGTGCCAGCAGCCCCCTGGGGAGGGATACCGGGGAGCTGTTTTTT.